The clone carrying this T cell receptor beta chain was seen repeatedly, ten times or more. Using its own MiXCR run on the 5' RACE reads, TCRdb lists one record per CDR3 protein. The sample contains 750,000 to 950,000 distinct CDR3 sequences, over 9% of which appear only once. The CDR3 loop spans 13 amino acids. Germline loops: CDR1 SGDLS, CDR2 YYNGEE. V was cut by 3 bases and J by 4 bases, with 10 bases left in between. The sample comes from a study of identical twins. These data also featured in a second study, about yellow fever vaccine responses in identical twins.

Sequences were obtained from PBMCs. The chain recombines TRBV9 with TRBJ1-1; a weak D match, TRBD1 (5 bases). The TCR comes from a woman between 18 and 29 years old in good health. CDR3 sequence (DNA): TGTGCCAGCAGCGCTTGGGACGGCACTGAAGCTTTCTTT. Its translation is CASSAWDGTEAFF.